Following are 20 T cell receptor beta chains from one sample sequenced in a study of cytomegalovirus exposure and HLA in healthy donors. A multiplex PCR was run with 60 Vbeta primers and 13 Jbeta primers. The table came from immunoSEQ multiplex PCR; TCRdb's copy has only in-frame clones and leaves some out. The data contain more than 100,000 clones, nearly 80% of them singletons. Input material: PBMCs. These receptors were collected from a woman in her 30s in good health and CMV-seropositive.

This clone was seen once. The chain combines TRBV28 with TRBJ2-7, with a tentative D call TRBD2 (5 bases). The CDR3 contains 13 residues. CDR1 and CDR2 (germline): MDHEN, SYDVKM. Trimming shortened V by 5 bases and J by 4 bases, and 12 bases separated the two germline ends. The CDR3 spells CASSLFGVYEQYF. The CDR3 nucleotides are TGTGCCAGCAGTCTGTTCGGGGTTTACGAGCAGTACTTC.

This chain joins TRBV5-1 and TRBJ1-4; no reliable D call. The CDR3 is 15 residues long. Germline V gives CDR1 SGHRS, CDR2 YFSETQ. V was shortened by 2 bases and J by 0 bases, with 8 bases between the two germline ends. As DNA, the CDR3 is TGCGCCAGCAGCTTAGGTGCGGCAACTAATGAAAAACTGTTTTTT. It yields the protein CASSLGAATNEKLFF.

The count of this clone is one. One end of the junction varies from germline; a read error may be responsible. The chain carries TRBV7-9 and TRBJ2-1; TRBD1 agrees at 8 bases. The CDR3 loop spans 18 amino acids. Per germline, CDR1 SEHNR and CDR2 FQNEAQ (reference sequence). The CDR3 coding sequence is TGTTCCAGCAGCTCCAGGGGGCCCATTTTTAATTCCTACAATGAGCAGTTCTTC. This gives the protein CSSSSRGPIFNSYNEQFF. The whole variable domain, filled in from reference TRBV7-9 and TRBJ2-1, reads DTGVSQNPRHKITKRGQNVTFRCDPISEHNRLYWYRQTLGQGPEFLTYFQNEAQLEKSRLLSDRFSAERPKGSFSTLEIQRTEQGDSAMYLCSSSSRGPIFNSYNEQFFGPGTRLTVL.

The chain has TRBV14 and TRBJ2-1, with D tentatively TRBD2 (5 bases). Between the trimmed V and J ends, which lost 5 bases and 4 bases, there was a span of 12 bases. Germline V lookup: CDR1 SGHDN, CDR2 FVKESK. The CDR3 runs to 14 residues. Here the CDR3 reads CASSELGGYNEQFF. The CDR3 DNA sequence: TGTGCCAGCAGCGAGCTAGGAGGTTACAATGAGCAGTTCTTC.

The genes are TRBV5-1 and TRBJ1-1, with D possibly TRBD1 on 5 matching bases. This CDR3 has 14 residues. Trimming removed 1 base at V and 3 bases at J, with 10 bases between. The germline V gene has CDR1 SGHRS and CDR2 YFSETQ. The CDR3, as DNA: TGCGCCAGCAGCTTGAAGGGGAGGGACACTGAAGCTTTCTTT. Amino acid sequence: CASSLKGRDTEAFF. The complete variable domain, with remaining parts taken from reference TRBV5-1 and TRBJ1-1, reads KAGVTQTPRYLIKTRGQQVTLSCSPISGHRSVSWYQQTPGQGLQFLFEYFSETQRNKGNFPGRFSGRQFSNSRSEMNVSTLELGDSALYLCASSLKGRDTEAFFGQGTRLTVV.

CDR3 sequence reads: CASTERGTEAFF. Here the CDR3 DNA reads TGTGCCAGCACCGAAAGGGGTACTGAAGCTTTCTTT. J is TRBJ1-1 and V is TRBV7-9; a possible D gene is TRBD1 (5 bases). Looked up from germline, CDR1 is SEHNR and CDR2 is FQNEAQ (reference sequence). Trimming took 7 bases from V and 5 from J, leaving 11 bases between them. The CDR3 contains 12 residues.

The chain links TRBV14 to TRBJ2-7, with D possibly TRBD1 on 5 matching bases. The CDR3 has 14 amino acids. The V end was cut by 1 base, the J end by 1 base, with 8 bases between. Per the germline V gene, CDR1 is SGHDN and CDR2 is FVKESK. The CDR3, as DNA: TGTGCCAGCAGCCAAGTGCAGGGTTCCTACGAGCAGTACTTC. Translating gives CASSQVQGSYEQYF.

J is TRBJ1-6 and V is TRBV19; D is uncertain. V lost 3 bases, J lost 16 bases, and 16 bases lay in between. The germline gives CDR1 LNHDA, CDR2 SQIVND (reference sequence). There are 13 residues in the CDR3. DNA of the CDR3: TGTGCCAGTAGTATGGGCAGCCCCGACGAGCTCCACTTT. Its translation: CASSMGSPDELHF.

The table lists this clone with a count of one. Other DNA sequences of this sample code for an identical CDR3. The rearrangement links TRBV2 to TRBJ1-1; no firm D call. With 5 bases removed from V and 1 base from J, the gap between germline ends came to 8 bases. The CDR3 runs to 13 residues. Germline V gene lookup returns CDR1 SNHLY and CDR2 FYNNEI. The CDR3 coding sequence is TGTGCCAGCAGTAGTCAGAAGAACACTGAAGCTTTCTTT. Translation gives CASSSQKNTEAFF.

The genes are TRBV4-3 and TRBJ2-7; D not resolved. V was shortened by 2 bases and J by 3 bases, with 8 bases between the two germline ends. This CDR3 comprises 13 residues. CDR1 is LGHNA and CDR2 is YSLEER in the germline V gene. The CDR3 loop reads CASSQFLGYEQYF. CDR3 in DNA: TGCGCCAGCAGCCAATTTCTCGGCTACGAGCAGTACTTC.

This chain joins TRBV29-1 and TRBJ2-1; 11 positions agree with TRBD2. V lost 5 bases, J lost 1 base, and 4 bases stayed unmatched. The CDR3 extends over 15 amino acids. Germline CDR1 reads SQVTM; CDR2 reads ANQGSEA. CDR3 coding DNA: TGCAGCGTTCTGGCTAGCGGGGGGTCCTACAATGAGCAGTTCTTC. Amino acids: CSVLASGGSYNEQFF.

The chain links TRBV30 to TRBJ1-6; no clear D gene. This CDR3 region has 15 residues. Looked up from germline, CDR1 is GTSNPN and CDR2 is SVGIG (reference sequence). Trimming shortened V by 0 bases and J by 0 bases, and 6 bases separated the two germline ends. The CDR3 loop reads CAWSVGSSYNSPLHF. The CDR3 DNA follows: TGTGCCTGGAGTGTAGGGAGCTCCTATAATTCACCCCTCCACTTT.

The chain carries TRBV12-5 and TRBJ2-2; no clear D. Per the germline V gene, CDR1 is LGHNT and CDR2 is FRNRAP. The V end was cut by 4 bases, the J end by 2 bases, with 5 bases between. The CDR3 has 13 amino acids. The CDR3 region has the DNA TGTGCTAGTGGTTCCAGTAACACCGGGGAGCTGTTTTTT. It translates to CASGSSNTGELFF. Complete variable domain (other parts from reference TRBV12-5 and TRBJ2-2): DARVTQTPRHKVTEMGQEVTMRCQPILGHNTVFWYRQTMMQGLELLAYFRNRAPLDDSGMPKDRFSAEMPDATLATLKIQPSEPRDSAVYFCASGSSNTGELFFGEGSRLTVL.

The chain joins TRBV7-6 to TRBJ2-2; D gene uncertain. This CDR3 contains 13 residues. CDR1 is SGHVS and CDR2 is FNYEAQ in the germline V gene. The V end was cut by 0 bases, the J end by 7 bases, with 6 bases between. The CDR3 coding sequence is TGTGCCAGCAGCTTAGCGCGAGGCGGGGAGCTGTTTTTT. Translated, it gives CASSLARGGELFF.

This clone was seen a handful of times. V usage is TRBV29-1 and J usage is TRBJ1-2; TRBD1 agrees at 9 bases. The V segment lost 1 base and the J segment 6 bases; nucleotides outside the gene matches: 12. This CDR3 contains 16 residues. Germline loops: CDR1 SQVTM, CDR2 ANQGSEA. The CDR3 DNA is TGCAGCGTTGAAGTCCCCCCGACAGGGGGATGGGATGGCTACACCTTC. Its translation is CSVEVPPTGGWDGYTF.

The chain carries TRBV15 and TRBJ1-3; D unclear. Trimming cost V 5 bases and J 0 bases, with 11 bases left between them. Germline CDR1 reads LNHNV; CDR2 reads YYDKDF (reference sequence). The CDR3 length is 15 residues. The CDR3 loop is CATSFGPSSGNTIYF. In DNA form, the CDR3 reads TGTGCCACCAGCTTTGGGCCCAGCTCTGGAAACACCATATATTTT.

This clone was seen only a few times. The V and J genes are TRBV15 and TRBJ1-2; D is perhaps TRBD1 (5 bases). CDR3 length: 14 amino acids. V was clipped by 0 bases and J by 2 bases, with 7 bases between them. Germline V gene sequence: CDR1 LNHNV, CDR2 YYDKDF (reference sequence). CDR3 sequence reads: CATSREGGNYGYTF. The CDR3 nucleotides read TGTGCCACCAGCAGAGAGGGGGGGAACTATGGCTACACCTTC. Variable domain in full (rest from reference TRBV15 and TRBJ1-2): DAMVIQNPRYQVTQFGKPVTLSCSQTLNHNVMYWYQQKSSQAPKLLFHYYDKDFNNEADTPDNFQSRRPNTSFCFLDIRSPGLGDTAMYLCATSREGGNYGYTFGSGTRLTVV.

The rearrangement joins TRBV7-9 to TRBJ1-2; 7 bases match TRBD1. V lost 5 bases and J lost 9; bases outside the gene matches: 6. CDR3 size: 12 residues. Germline CDR1 and CDR2: SEHNR and FQNEAQ (reference sequence). For the CDR3, the DNA is TGTGCCAGCAGCATAGACAGGGATCGCTACACCTTC. It specifies CASSIDRDRYTF.

The chain employs TRBV19 and TRBJ1-2; possible D gene TRBD1, 6 bases. V lost 8 bases and J 5 bases, leaving 12 bases between the germline ends. This CDR3 has 12 residues. The germline V gene encodes CDR1 LNHDA and CDR2 SQIVND (reference sequence). The CDR3 nucleotides are TGTGCCAGTTCGGACAGAACTTATGGCTACACCTTC. It codes for CASSDRTYGYTF.

This clone was seen more than once but under ten times. The V and J genes are TRBV2 and TRBJ1-2, with 7 bases matching TRBD1. Germline V CDR1 and CDR2: SNHLY, FYNNEI. Losses at the gene ends were 4 bases for V and 4 bases for J; bases not matched to a gene: 9. The CDR3 spans 15 residues. The CDR3 loop reads CASSGQGFNSYGYTF. The CDR3 nucleotides read TGTGCCAGCAGTGGACAGGGATTTAATTCCTATGGCTACACCTTC.